This TCR beta chain emerged from a study of shared clonotypes between healthy human individuals. Background on the study: Donor composition was two women and a few men, aged 18 to 49. General study findings and limits: The authors expected sequencing depth to affect clonotype sharing among donors.

Of note for this clone: What it binds is unknown.

Clones were read by immunoSEQ multiplex PCR, and TCRdb kept only the in-frame ones, dropping some. The sample consists of about 2,200,000 clones, 90% to 95% of them appearing once. Naivety among CD8 cells was defined by CD45RO negativity and positive CCR7 selection, thereby excluding terminally differentiated effector memory CD45RA+ cells. There were only Caucasian adults among the donors, and all lived in Nashville, Tennessee. The V segment lost 3 bases and the J segment 2 bases; nucleotides outside the gene matches: 3. This CDR3 comprises 14 residues. CDR1 and CDR2 from the germline V gene are SGHAT and FQNNGV.

This chain joins TRBV11-2 and TRBJ1-2; 7 bases align to TRBD1. Sequences were obtained from naive CD8+ T cells from PBMCs. This TCR was recovered from a man between 18 and 35 years old in good health. Some clones in this sample may be carry-over from other donors' samples. Written as DNA, the CDR3 is TGTGCCAGCAGCTTTGGGACAGTCAACTATGGCTACACCTTC. The encoded protein is CASSFGTVNYGYTF.